The text below deals with one TCR beta chain. The target antigen is unknown. This record belongs to a study of T cell responses to AZD1222 COVID-19 vaccine. General study findings and limits: Of the AZD1222 recipients, only five to seven were seropositive at baseline. Vaccine-associated CD4 TCRs ranged over spike, dominating at 160-218 and 743-854. Donors in the cohort were predominantly white British and more often female, and clonal diversity was possibly underestimated. Unmutated variant regions are reportedly the target of nearly half of TCRs that are spike-specific.

Profiling relied on immunoSEQ multiplex PCR, and the TCRdb table lists in-frame clones only, not all of them. The sample consists of 150,000 to 180,000 clones, more than 85% of them appearing once. This CDR3 contains 12 residues. The V end lost 8 bases, the J end lost 3 bases, and 10 bases lay between the germline ends. The V gene's germline CDR1 is MGHDK and CDR2 SYGVNS. The chain couples TRBV25-1 to TRBJ1-2, with D possibly TRBD1 on 5 matching bases. The sequencing used peripheral blood, collected after recovery from COVID-19. The sequence derives from an adult who had recovered from COVID-19. In nucleotides, the CDR3 is TGTGCCAGCTTAGACAGACACTATGGCTACACCTTC. Translating gives CASLDRHYGYTF.